Listed below are T cell receptor beta chains from one sample, sequenced in a study of shared T cell receptors in the human thymus. TCRdb's copy holds only in-frame clones and misses some; the assay was immunoSEQ multiplex PCR. The table includes some 400,000 clones, around 93% detected once. The sample consisted of thymocytes. These receptors were taken from a human donor. Each CDR3 is given with its conserved first and last residue. Each record gives: D gene, clone size, J gene, V gene, CDR3 DNA, CDR3 protein. D genes are given only for firm matches. Only some rows state a clone size, as once, few, many or a class for expanded clones.

NA	NA	TRBJ2-7	TRBV27	TGTGCCAGCAGTGAGCCCAACTACGAGCAGTACTTC	CASSEPNYEQYF
NA	once	TRBJ2-7	TRBV19	TGTGCCAGTAACATGAGTAGCAACGAGCAGTACTTC	CASNMSSNEQYF
TRBD2	NA	TRBJ2-1	TRBV28	TGTGCCAGCGGGGGAGCGGGAGGCTCCTACAATGAGCAGTTCTTC	CASGGAGGSYNEQFF
TRBD2	NA	TRBJ2-2	TRBV2	TGTGCCAGCAGCGGGACTAGCGGGAACACCGGGGAGCTGTTTTTT	CASSGTSGNTGELFF
TRBD2	NA	TRBJ2-7	TRBV6-5	TGTGCCAGCACCAATCTGGCGGGAGCGCGAGAGCAGTACTTC	CASTNLAGAREQYF
NA	NA	TRBJ1-1	TRBV19	TGTGCCAGTTCCCTTCCCCGGCAGGAGGGCACTGAAGCTTTCTTT	CASSLPRQEGTEAFF
TRBD2	NA	TRBJ2-7	TRBV4-1	TGCGCCAGCAGCCAAGAAGTAGCGGGAGGCTACGAGCAGTACTTC	CASSQEVAGGYEQYF
NA	NA	TRBJ2-5	TRBV7-9	TGTGCCAGCAGCTTAGTGGCCAGCCAAGAGACCCAGTACTTC	CASSLVASQETQYF
TRBD2	NA	TRBJ2-1	TRBV7-6	TGTGCCAGCAGCCTTCGCGACAGGGGTTATAGCGGGAGGGCCGGTGAGCAGTTCTTC	CASSLRDRGYSGRAGEQFF
NA	NA	TRBJ1-2	TRBV20-1	TGCAGTGCTAGGTACAGGGATGGCTACACCTTC	CSARYRDGYTF
NA	once	TRBJ2-1	TRBV29-1	TGCAGCGTTGAAGATCATCCGAGCGGAGCCTACAATGAGCAGTTCTTC	CSVEDHPSGAYNEQFF
NA	NA	TRBJ2-3	TRBV28	TGTGCCAGCAGCTGGTGGACAGTCGGCACAGATACGCAGTATTTT	CASSWWTVGTDTQYF
NA	NA	TRBJ1-1	TRBV7-9	TGTGCCAGCAGCTGTTCCACTGAAGCTTTCTTT	CASSCSTEAFF
TRBD1	NA	TRBJ1-2	TRBV2	TGTGCCAGCGGCCCCGAACCGGGACAGGGTTATGGCTACACCTTC	CASGPEPGQGYGYTF
NA	once	TRBJ2-3	TRBV27	TGTGCCAGCAGTTTAAGATTGGCGAGCACAGATACGCAGTATTTT	CASSLRLASTDTQYF
NA	NA	TRBJ2-5	TRBV29-1	TGCAGCGTGCTAGGGGAAGAGACCCAGTACTTC	CSVLGEETQYF
NA	NA	TRBJ1-2	TRBV30	TGTGCCTGGAGTGTTGAGGGGCACTATGGCTACACCTTC	CAWSVEGHYGYTF
NA	NA	TRBJ1-5	TRBV28	TGTGCCAGCAGTTGGGTGAATCAGCCCCAGCATTTT	CASSWVNQPQHF
NA	NA	TRBJ1-1	TRBV13	TGTGCCAGCAGCTTAGGCGACAGTGAAGCTTTCTTT	CASSLGDSEAFF
TRBD2	NA	TRBJ2-7	TRBV28	TGTGCCAGCAGTTTAGGGCTAGCGGGAAAGAGGGTGTACGAGCAGTACTTC	CASSLGLAGKRVYEQYF
NA	NA	TRBJ1-4	TRBV2	TGTGCCAGCACCTTGGGGGATGAAAAACTGTTTTTT	CASTLGDEKLFF
TRBD2	NA	TRBJ2-7	TRBV11-2	TGTGCCAGCAGCTCCCCTTTAGCGGGAGGGCCGACTCGGGAGCAGTACTTC	CASSSPLAGGPTREQYF
TRBD1	NA	TRBJ2-1	TRBV15	TGTGCCACCAGCATCAGGGGGCTAGCGTTGTACAATGAGCAGTTCTTC	CATSIRGLALYNEQFF
TRBD1	NA	TRBJ2-7	TRBV7-6	TGCGCCAGCAGCTTCCGGACAGGGGGCTACGAGCAGTACTTC	CASSFRTGGYEQYF
NA	NA	TRBJ2-3	TRBV6-4	TGTGCCAGCAGTGACTTACCCGCACCGCAAGGCCCGAGGCAGGGACGGTTGACAGATACGCAGTATTTT	CASSDLPAPQGPRQGRLTDTQYF
NA	NA	TRBJ2-1	TRBV4-1	TGCGCCAGCAGCCAAGATTGGGGGATCCCAGGTGGAGAGCAGTTCTTC	CASSQDWGIPGGEQFF
TRBD2	NA	TRBJ2-1	TRBV28	TGTGCCAGCAGTTCCTCTAGCGGGAGGGCCAGCGATGAGCAGTTCTTC	CASSSSSGRASDEQFF
NA	NA	TRBJ2-7	TRBV27	TGTGCCAGCAGCCGCCTCTTGACGAGCGAGCACTCCTACGAGCAGTACTTC	CASSRLLTSEHSYEQYF
NA	NA	TRBJ2-1	TRBV27	TGTGCCAGCAGCCACCCGTGCGACTCCTACAATGAGCAGTTCTTC	CASSHPCDSYNEQFF
TRBD2	NA	TRBJ2-3	TRBV5-4	TGTGCCAGCAGCTTGGAGCGGAGCGGGATTAGCACAGATACGCAGTATTTT	CASSLERSGISTDTQYF
NA	NA	TRBJ2-7	TRBV5-1	TGCGCCAGCAGCTCCCGGGGGCGCCACGAGCAGTACTTC	CASSSRGRHEQYF
NA	NA	TRBJ2-7	TRBV18	TGTGCCAGCTCACCACCTGGCCCCAACCCCTACGAGCAGTACTTC	CASSPPGPNPYEQYF